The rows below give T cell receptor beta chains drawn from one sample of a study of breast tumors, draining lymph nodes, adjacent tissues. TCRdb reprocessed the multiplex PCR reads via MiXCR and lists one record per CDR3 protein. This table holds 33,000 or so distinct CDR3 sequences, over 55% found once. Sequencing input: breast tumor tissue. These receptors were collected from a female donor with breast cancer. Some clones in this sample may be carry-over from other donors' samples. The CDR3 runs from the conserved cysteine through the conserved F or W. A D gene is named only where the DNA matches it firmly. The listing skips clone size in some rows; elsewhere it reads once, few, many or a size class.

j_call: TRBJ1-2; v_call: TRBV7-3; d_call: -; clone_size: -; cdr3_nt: TGTGCCAGCAGCTCGGACACCTATGGCTACACCTTC; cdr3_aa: CASSSDTYGYTF
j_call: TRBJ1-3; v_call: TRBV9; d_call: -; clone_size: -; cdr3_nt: TGTGCCAGCAGCCCGAGGAACTCTGGAGACATCATATATTTT; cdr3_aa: CASSPRNSGDIIYF
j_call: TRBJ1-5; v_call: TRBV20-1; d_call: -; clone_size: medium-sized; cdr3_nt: TGCAGTGCTACGTCCACCAATCAGCCCCAGCATTTT; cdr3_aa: CSATSTNQPQHF
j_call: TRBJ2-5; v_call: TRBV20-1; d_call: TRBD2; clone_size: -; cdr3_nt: TGCAGTGCTAGACAGCGGGAACCCCAAGAGACCCAGTACTTC; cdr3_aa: CSARQREPQETQYF
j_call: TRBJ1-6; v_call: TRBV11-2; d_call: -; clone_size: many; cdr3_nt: TGTGCCAGCAGCTTAGCCAGGCCTAATTCACCCCTCCACTTT; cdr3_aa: CASSLARPNSPLHF
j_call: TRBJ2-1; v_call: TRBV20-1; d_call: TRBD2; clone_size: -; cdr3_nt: TGCAGTGTTCGAAGCGGGAGGAATGAGCAGTTCTTC; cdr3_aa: CSVRSGRNEQFF
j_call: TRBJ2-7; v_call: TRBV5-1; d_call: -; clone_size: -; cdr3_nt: TGCGCCAGCCAGGATAGCGGTTCCCCCTACGAGCAGTACTTC; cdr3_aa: CASQDSGSPYEQYF
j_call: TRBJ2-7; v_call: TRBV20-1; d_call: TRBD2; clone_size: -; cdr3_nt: TGCAGTGCCAGCGGGGAGGGGCCTTTCGGATACTCCTACGAGCAGTACTTC; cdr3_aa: CSASGEGPFGYSYEQYF
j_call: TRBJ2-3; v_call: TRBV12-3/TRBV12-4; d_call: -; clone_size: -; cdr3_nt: TGTGCCAGCAGGGTAGAGGAGGATACACAGTATTTT; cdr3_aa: CASRVEEDTQYF
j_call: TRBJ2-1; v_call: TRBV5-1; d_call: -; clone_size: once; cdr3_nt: TGCGCCAGCAGCTTGGAGGGCGTCAGGCCCTTTGGGAAGCAGTTCTTC; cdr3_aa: CASSLEGVRPFGKQFF
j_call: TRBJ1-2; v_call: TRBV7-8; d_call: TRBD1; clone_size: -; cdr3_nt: TGTGCCAGCAGCGAGGGGACAGGGGTGATTAGGACCTTC; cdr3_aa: CASSEGTGVIRTF
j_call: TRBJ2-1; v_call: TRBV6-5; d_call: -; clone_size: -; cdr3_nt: TGTGCCAGCAGTTACGGGCAGGGCGGATCCTACAATGAGCAGTTCTTC; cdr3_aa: CASSYGQGGSYNEQFF
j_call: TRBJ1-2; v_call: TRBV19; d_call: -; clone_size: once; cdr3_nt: TGTGCCAGTATGATGGACAGCAGTCTGATTAACTATGGCTACACCTTC; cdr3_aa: CASMMDSSLINYGYTF
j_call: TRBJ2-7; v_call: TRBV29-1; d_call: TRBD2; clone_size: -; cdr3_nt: TGCAGCGTTGAGGAAGGGGCCCAGCCTTGCGGGAGTTACGAGCAGTACTTC; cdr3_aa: CSVEEGAQPCGSYEQYF
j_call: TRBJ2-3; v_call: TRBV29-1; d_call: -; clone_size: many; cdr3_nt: TGCAGCGTTGACCAGTGGGATACAGATACGCAGTATTTT; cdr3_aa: CSVDQWDTDTQYF
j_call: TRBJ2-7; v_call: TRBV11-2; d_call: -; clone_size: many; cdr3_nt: TGTGCCAGCAGCCCCCAAGCGATAATCGGCTACGAGCAGTACTTC; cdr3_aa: CASSPQAIIGYEQYF
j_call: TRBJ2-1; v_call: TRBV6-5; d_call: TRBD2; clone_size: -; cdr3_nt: TGTGCCAGCAGTTTAGCCCGACTAGCGGCCGACAATGAGCAGTTCTTC; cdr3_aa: CASSLARLAADNEQFF
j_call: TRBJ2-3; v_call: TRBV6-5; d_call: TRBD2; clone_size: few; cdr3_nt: TGTGCCAGCAGTTACGGGGCGGGAGCGGCAGATACGCAGTATTTT; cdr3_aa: CASSYGAGAADTQYF
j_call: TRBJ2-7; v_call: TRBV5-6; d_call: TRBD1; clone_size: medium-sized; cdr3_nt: TGTGCCAGCAGCGGGGACAGGGGCACCTACGAGCAGTACTTC; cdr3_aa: CASSGDRGTYEQYF
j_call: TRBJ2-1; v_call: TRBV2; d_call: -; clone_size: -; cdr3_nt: TGTGCCTCCTCATCCAACGGGGGCTCCTACAATGAGCAGTTCTTC; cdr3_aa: CASSSNGGSYNEQFF
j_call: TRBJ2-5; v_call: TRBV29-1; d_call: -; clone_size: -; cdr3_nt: TGCAGCGTTGACAACGGGAGAGGGGGAGAGACCCAGTACTTC; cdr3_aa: CSVDNGRGGETQYF
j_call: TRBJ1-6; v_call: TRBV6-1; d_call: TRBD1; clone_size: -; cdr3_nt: TGTGCCAGCAGGCGGGACAGGGGCAATTCACCCCTCCACTTT; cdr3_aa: CASRRDRGNSPLHF
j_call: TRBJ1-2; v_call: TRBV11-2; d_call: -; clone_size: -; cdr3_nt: TGTGCCAGCAGCTTAGGGGCAGGGAGGTCGTCTAACTATGGCTACACCTTC; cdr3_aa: CASSLGAGRSSNYGYTF
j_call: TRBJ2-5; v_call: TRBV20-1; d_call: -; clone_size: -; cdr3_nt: TGCAGCCATACGGTTGGGGGTCAAGAGACCCAGTACTTC; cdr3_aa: CSHTVGGQETQYF
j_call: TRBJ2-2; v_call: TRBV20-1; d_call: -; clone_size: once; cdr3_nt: TGCAGTGCTAGAGTTTCTCTAGCGTCTTCCGGGGAGCTGTTTTTT; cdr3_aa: CSARVSLASSGELFF
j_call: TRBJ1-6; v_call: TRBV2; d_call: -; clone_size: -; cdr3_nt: TGTGCCAGCATTGGACAGAGATTTAATTCACCCCTCCACTTT; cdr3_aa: CASIGQRFNSPLHF
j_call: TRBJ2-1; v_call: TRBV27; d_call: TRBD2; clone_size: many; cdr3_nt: TGTGCCAGCACCGAGAGGGGAGGGAGACGCAATGAGCAGTTCTTC; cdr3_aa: CASTERGGRRNEQFF
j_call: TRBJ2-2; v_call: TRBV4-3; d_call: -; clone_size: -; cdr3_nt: TGCGCCAGCAGCCAAGGAGGGGGAGGCACCGGGGAGCTGTTTTTT; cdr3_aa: CASSQGGGGTGELFF
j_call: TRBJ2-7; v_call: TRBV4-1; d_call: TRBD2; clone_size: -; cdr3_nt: TGCGCCAGCAGCCAAGGATTAGGACTAGCGGGAGTAGAGCAGTACTTC; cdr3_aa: CASSQGLGLAGVEQYF
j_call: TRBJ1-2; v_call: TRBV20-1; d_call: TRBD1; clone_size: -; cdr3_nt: TGCAGTGCTAGGGGGGACAGAGACTATGGCTACACCTTC; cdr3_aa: CSARGDRDYGYTF
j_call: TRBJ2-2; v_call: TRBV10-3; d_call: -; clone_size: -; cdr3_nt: TGTGCCATCAGTGAGTCCGCTAGCGTTAATACCGGGGAGCTATTTTTT; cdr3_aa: CAISESASVNTGELFF
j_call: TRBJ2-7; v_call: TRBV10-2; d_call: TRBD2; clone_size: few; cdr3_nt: TGCGCCAGCAGATCCGGGACTAACATATACGAGCAGTACTTC; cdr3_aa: CASRSGTNIYEQYF
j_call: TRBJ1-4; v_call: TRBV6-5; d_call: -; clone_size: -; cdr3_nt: TGTGCCAGCAGTTACTCTTCGGGGACGGGGGAAAAACTGTTTTTT; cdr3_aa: CASSYSSGTGEKLFF
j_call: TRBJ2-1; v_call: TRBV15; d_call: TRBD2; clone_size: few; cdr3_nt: TGTGCCACCAGCAGAATGGGGACTAGCGGGAGATACTCCTACAATGAGCAGTTCTTC; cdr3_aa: CATSRMGTSGRYSYNEQFF
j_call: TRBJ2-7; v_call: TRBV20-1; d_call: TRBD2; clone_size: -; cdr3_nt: TGCAGTGCAACTAGCGGGCCGTACGAGCAGTACTTC; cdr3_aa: CSATSGPYEQYF
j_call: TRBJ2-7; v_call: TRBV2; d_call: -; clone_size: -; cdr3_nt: TGTGCCAGCAATATACAGGGAAGGGACGAGCAGTACTTC; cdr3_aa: CASNIQGRDEQYF
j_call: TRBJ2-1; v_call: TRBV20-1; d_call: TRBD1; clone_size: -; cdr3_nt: TGCAGTGCTGGGGACAGCGGTATAAACAATGAGCAGTTCTTC; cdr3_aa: CSAGDSGINNEQFF
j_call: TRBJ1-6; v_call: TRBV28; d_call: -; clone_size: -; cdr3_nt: TGTGCCAGCAGAAAACAGGGTTCGGTTAATTCACCCCTCCACTTT; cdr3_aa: CASRKQGSVNSPLHF
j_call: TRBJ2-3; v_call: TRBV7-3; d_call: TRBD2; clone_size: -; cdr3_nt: TGTGCCAGCAGCTTAATGCCCCAACTAGCGGGAGGGATCACAGATACGCAGTATTTT; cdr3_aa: CASSLMPQLAGGITDTQYF
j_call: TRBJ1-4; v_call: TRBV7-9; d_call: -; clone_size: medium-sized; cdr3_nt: TGTGCCAGCAGCTGGCCAGGGACAACTAATGAAAAACTGTTTTTT; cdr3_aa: CASSWPGTTNEKLFF
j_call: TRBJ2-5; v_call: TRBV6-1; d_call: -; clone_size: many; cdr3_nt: TGTGCCACCCGAGGTGAGGGGGAGACCCAGTACTTC; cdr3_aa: CATRGEGETQYF
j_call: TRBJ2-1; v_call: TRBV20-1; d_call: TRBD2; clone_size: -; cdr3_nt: TGCAGTGCTAGAGATAGGAGAAGGACTAGCGGGAGGAATGAGCAGTTCTTC; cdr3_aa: CSARDRRRTSGRNEQFF
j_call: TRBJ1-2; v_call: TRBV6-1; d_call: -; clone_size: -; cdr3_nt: TGTGCCAGCAGTGAACTCCGACAGAACTATGGCTACACCTTC; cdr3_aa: CASSELRQNYGYTF
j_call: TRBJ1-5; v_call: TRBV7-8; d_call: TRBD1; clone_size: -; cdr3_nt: TGTGCCAGCAGCTTAGGGGACAGGATTAATCAGCCCCAGCATTTT; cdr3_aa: CASSLGDRINQPQHF
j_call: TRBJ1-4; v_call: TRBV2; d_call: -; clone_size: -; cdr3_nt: TGTGCCAGCAGTGGGGACCCAGGGGAAACCTTGGAAAAACTGTTTTTT; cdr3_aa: CASSGDPGETLEKLFF
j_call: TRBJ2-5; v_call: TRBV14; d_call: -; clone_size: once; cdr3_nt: TGTGCCAGCAGCTTGGTGGCTGGACAAGAGACCCAGTCCTTC; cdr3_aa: CASSLVAGQETQSF
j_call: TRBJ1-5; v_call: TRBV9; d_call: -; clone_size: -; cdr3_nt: TGTGCCAGCAGCGACCGGGTGAGCAATCAGCCCCAGCATTTT; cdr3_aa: CASSDRVSNQPQHF
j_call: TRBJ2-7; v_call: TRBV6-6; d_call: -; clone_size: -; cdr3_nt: TGTGCCAGCAGTCACTCACGGACTAACCCCTACGAGCAGTACTTC; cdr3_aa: CASSHSRTNPYEQYF
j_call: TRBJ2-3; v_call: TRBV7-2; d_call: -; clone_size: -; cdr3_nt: TGTGCCAGCAGCAGAAGGGCCCTCCTCCCAGATACGCAGTATTTT; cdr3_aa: CASSRRALLPDTQYF
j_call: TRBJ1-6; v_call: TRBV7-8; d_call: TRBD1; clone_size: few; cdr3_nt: TGTGCCAGCAGCTGGGGGACAGCGGGGAATTCACCCCTCCACTTT; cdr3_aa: CASSWGTAGNSPLHF
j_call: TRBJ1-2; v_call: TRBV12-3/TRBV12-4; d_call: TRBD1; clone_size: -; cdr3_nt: TGTGCCAGCAGTGGGACAGTGGACGAGGGGTTGGTTGGCTACACCTTC; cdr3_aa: CASSGTVDEGLVGYTF